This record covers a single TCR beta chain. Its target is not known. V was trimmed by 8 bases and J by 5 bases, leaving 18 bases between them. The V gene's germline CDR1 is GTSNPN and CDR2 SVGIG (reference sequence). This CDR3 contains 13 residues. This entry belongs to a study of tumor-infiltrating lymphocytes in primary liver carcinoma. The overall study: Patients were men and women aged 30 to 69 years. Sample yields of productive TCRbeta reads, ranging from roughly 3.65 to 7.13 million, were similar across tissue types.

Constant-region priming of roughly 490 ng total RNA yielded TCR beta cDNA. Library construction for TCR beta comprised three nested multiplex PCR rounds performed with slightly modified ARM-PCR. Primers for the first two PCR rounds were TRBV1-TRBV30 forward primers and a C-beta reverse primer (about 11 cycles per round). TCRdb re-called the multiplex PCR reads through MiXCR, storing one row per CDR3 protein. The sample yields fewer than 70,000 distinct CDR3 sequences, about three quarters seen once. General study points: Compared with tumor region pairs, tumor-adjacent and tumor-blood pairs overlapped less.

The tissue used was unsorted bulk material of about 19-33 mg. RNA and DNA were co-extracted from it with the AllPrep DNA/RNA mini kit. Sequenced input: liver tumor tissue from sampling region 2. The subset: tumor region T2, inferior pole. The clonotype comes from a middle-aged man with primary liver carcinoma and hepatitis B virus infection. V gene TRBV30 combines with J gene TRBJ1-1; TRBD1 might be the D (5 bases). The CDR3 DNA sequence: TGTGCCCTGAGTGTACATGGGGGGACTGAAGCTTTCTTT. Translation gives CALSVHGGTEAFF.